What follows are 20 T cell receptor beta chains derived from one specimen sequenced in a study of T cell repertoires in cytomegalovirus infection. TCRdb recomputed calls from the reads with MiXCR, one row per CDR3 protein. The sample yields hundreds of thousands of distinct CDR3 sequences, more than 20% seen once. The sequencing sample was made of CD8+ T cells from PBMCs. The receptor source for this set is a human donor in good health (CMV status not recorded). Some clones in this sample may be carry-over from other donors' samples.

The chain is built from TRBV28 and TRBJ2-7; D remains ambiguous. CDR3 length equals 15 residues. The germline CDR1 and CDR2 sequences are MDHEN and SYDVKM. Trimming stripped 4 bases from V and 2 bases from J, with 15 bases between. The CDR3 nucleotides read TGTGCCAGCAGTTACGCCCCCCCTGGAACCTACGAGCAGTACGTC. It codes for CASSYAPPGTYEQYV.

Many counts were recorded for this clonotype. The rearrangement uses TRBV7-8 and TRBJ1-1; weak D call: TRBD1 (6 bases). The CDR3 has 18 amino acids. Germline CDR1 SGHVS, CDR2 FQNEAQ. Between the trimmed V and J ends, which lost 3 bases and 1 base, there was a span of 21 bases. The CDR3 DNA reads TGTGCCAGCAGCTTTTTGACAGGAAGAAGGGCGAGGAACACTGAAGCTTTCTTT. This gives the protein CASSFLTGRRARNTEAFF. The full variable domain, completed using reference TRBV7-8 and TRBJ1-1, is GAGVSQSPRYKVAKRGQDVALRCDPISGHVSLFWYQQALGQGPEFLTYFQNEAQLDKSGLPSDRFFAERPEGSVSTLKIQRTQQEDSAVYLCASSFLTGRRARNTEAFFGQGTRLTVV.

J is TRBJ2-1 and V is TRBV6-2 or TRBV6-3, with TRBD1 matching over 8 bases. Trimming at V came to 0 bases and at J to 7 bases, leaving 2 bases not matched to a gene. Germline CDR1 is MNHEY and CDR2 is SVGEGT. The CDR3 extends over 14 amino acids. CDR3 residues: CASSYSWTGNEQFF. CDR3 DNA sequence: TGTGCCAGCAGTTACTCCTGGACAGGGAATGAGCAGTTCTTC.

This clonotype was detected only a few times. The chain's CDR3 is CASSSRTGSGQETQYF. The CDR3 region has the DNA TGTGCCAGCAGCTCCCGGACAGGGTCGGGGCAAGAGACCCAGTACTTC. This chain connects TRBV7-6 to TRBJ2-5; 8 positions match TRBD1. CDR3 length equals 16 residues. CDR1 SGHVS and CDR2 FNYEAQ come from the germline V gene. V was clipped by 4 bases and J by 2 bases; unmatched bases: 9.

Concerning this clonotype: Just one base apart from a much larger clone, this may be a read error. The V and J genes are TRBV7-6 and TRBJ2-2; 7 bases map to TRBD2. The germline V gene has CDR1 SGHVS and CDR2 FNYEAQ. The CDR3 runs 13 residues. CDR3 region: CTSSGTVAGELFF. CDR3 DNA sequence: TGTACCAGCAGCGGGACCGTGGCCGGGGAGCTGTTTTTT.

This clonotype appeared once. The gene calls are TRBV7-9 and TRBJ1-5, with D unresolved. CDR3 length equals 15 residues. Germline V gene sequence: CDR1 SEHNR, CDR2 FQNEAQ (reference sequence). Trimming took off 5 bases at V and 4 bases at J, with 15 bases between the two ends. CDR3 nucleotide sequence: TGTGCCAGCAGCCTTAGCGAAGCGCGGAATCAGCCCCAGCATTTT. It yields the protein CASSLSEARNQPQHF.

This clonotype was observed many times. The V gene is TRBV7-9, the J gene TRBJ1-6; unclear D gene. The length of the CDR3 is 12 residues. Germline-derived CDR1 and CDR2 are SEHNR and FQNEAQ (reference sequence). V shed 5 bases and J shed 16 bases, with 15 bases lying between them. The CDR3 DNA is TGTGCCAGCAGCCCTCCCCGAGGGAATCTCCACTTT. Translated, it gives CASSPPRGNLHF.

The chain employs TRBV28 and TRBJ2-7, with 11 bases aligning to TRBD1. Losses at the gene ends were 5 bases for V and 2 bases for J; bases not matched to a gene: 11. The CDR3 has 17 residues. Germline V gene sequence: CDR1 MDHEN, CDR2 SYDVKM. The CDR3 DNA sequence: TGTGCCAGCAGTCCAGGTCCTGGACAGGGGGCCCCCTACGAGCAGTACGTC. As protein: CASSPGPGQGAPYEQYV.

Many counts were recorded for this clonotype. CDR3 sequence: CASSLERRVYEQYV. CDR3 DNA sequence: TGTGCCAGCAGCTTAGAGCGCAGGGTCTACGAGCAGTACGTC. The rearrangement links TRBV7-8 to TRBJ2-7, with a weak D call TRBD1 (5 bases). Germline assignment: CDR1 SGHVS and CDR2 FQNEAQ. V was pared by 1 base and J by 3 bases, with 10 bases between. The CDR3 is 14 residues long.

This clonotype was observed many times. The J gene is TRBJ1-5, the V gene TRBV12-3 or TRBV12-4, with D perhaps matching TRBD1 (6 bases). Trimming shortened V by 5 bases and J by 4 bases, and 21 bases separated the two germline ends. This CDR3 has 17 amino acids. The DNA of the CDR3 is TGTGCCAGCAGTGGAAAGGCCGGGACACTTTCAAATCAGCCCCAGCATTTT. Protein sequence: CASSGKAGTLSNQPQHF.

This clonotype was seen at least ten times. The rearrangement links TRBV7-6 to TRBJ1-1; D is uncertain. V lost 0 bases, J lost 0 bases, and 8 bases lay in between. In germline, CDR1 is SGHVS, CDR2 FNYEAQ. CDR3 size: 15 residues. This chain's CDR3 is CASSLASGLNTEAFF. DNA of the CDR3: TGTGCCAGCAGCTTAGCCTCAGGCTTGAACACTGAAGCTTTCTTT.

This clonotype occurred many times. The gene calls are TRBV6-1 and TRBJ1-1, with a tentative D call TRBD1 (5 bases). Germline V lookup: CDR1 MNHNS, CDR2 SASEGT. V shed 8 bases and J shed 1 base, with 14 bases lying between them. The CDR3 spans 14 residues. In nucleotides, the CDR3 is TGTGCCAGCGGGGGGACGGCAGGGAACACTGAAGCTTTCTTT. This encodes CASGGTAGNTEAFF.

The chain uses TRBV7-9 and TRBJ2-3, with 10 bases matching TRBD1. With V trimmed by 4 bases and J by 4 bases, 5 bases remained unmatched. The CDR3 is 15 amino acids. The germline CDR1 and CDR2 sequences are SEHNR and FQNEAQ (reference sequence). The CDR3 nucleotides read TGTGCCAGCAGCTCCGGGACAGGGGTCGCAGATACGCAGTATTTT. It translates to CASSSGTGVADTQYF.

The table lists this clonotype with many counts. The chain's CDR3 is CASSLAPAGTGELFF. The CDR3 coding sequence is TGTGCCAGCAGTTTAGCACCAGCGGGGACCGGGGAGCTGTTTTTT. The chain couples TRBV12-3 or TRBV12-4 to TRBJ2-2; 7 positions match TRBD2. The CDR3 is made up of 15 amino acids. J was trimmed by 5 bases and V by 0 bases; bases with no gene match: 3.

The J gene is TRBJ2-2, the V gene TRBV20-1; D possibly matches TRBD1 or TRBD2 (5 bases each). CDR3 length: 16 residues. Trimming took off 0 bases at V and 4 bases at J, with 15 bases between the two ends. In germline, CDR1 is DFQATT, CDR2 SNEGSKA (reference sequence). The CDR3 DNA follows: TGCAGTGCTAGAGATTGGGGGTTAGGCCGCACCGGGGAGCTGTTTTTT. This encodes CSARDWGLGRTGELFF.

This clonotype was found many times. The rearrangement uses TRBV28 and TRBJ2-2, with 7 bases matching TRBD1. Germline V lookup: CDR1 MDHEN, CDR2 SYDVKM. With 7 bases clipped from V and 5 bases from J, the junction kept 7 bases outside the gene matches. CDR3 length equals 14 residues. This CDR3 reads CASMVTGLTGELFF. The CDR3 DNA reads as TGTGCCAGCATGGTGACAGGGTTAACCGGGGAGCTGTTTTTT. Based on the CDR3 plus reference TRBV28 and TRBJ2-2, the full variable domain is DVKVTQSSRYLVKRTGEKVFLECVQDMDHENMFWYRQDPGLGLRLIYFSYDVKMKEKGDIPEGYSVSREKKERFSLILESASTNQTSMYLCASMVTGLTGELFFGEGSRLTVL.

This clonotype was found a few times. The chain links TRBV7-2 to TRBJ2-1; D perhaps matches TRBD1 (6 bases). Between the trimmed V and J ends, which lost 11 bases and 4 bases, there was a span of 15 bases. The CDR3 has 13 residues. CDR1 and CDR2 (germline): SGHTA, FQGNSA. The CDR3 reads CALQDRTYNEQFF. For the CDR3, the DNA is TGTGCCCTCCAGGACAGAACGTACAATGAGCAGTTCTTC.

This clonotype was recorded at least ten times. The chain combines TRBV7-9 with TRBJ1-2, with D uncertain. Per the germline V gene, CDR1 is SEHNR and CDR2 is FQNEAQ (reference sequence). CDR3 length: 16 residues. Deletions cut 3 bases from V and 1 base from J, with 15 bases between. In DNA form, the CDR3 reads TGTGCCAGCAGCTTCCCGACATCACGGGATAACTATGGCTACACCTTC. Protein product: CASSFPTSRDNYGYTF. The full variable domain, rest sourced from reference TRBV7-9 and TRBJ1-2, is DTGVSQNPRHKITKRGQNVTFRCDPISEHNRLYWYRQTLGQGPEFLTYFQNEAQLEKSRLLSDRFSAERPKGSFSTLEIQRTEQGDSAMYLCASSFPTSRDNYGYTFGSGTRLTVV.

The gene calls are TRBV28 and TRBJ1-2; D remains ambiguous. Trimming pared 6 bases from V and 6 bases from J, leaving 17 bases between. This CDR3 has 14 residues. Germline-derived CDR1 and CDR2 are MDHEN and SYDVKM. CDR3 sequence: CASSTRRVVDGYTF. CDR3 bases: TGTGCCAGCAGCACTCGGCGGGTAGTCGATGGCTACACCTTC.

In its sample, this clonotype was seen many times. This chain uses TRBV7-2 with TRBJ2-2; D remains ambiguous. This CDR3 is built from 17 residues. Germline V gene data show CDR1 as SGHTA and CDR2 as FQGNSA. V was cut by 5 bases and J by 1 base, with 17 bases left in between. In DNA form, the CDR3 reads TGTGCCAGCAGCCTCCCGGAGACTGGTCTGAACACCGGGGAGCTGTTTTTT. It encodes CASSLPETGLNTGELFF. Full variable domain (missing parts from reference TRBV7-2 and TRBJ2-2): GAGVSQSPSNKVTEKGKDVELRCDPISGHTALYWYRQSLGQGLEFLIYFQGNSAPDKSGLPSDRFSAERTGGSVSTLTIQRTQQEDSAVYLCASSLPETGLNTGELFFGEGSRLTVL.